In this sample, the clone carrying this T cell receptor (beta chain) is medium-sized (0.01 to 0.1%). Germline CDR1 SGHDT, CDR2 YYEEEE. The CDR3 totals 14 residues. V was cut by 4 bases and J by 4 bases, with 12 bases left in between. This entry is derived from a study of OX40 agonist ivuxolimab in advanced cancers. Method: immunoSEQ multiplex PCR; TCRdb's copy keeps in-frame clones and lacks some. The sample has about 31,000 clones, 75% to 85% seen once. This clonotype was sampled from an adult with an advanced solid tumor such as melanoma, head and neck, liver or kidney cancer. The chain uses TRBV5-6 and TRBJ1-3, with D tentatively TRBD1 (5 bases). Material: CD4+ or CD8+ T cells sorted from blood, obtained in a trial of the OX40 agonist ivuxolimab. CDR3 residues: CASSVGPGGNTIYF. DNA for the CDR3: TGTGCCAGCAGCGTGGGACCTGGGGGAAACACCATATATTTT. The entire variable domain, with the rest obtained from reference TRBV5-6 and TRBJ1-3, is as follows: DAGVTQSPTHLIKTRGQQVTLRCSPKSGHDTVSWYQQALGQGPQFIFQYYEEEERQRGNFPDRFSGHQFPNYSSELNVNALLLGDSALYLCASSVGPGGNTIYFGEGSWLTVV.